These 25 T cell receptor beta chains share one sample of origin, sequenced in a study of blood T cell repertoires in COVID-19. Libraries were prepared by immunoSEQ multiplex PCR; TCRdb keeps only in-frame clonotypes and omits some of them. The sample includes about 250,000 clones, more than 65% of them seen just once. The specimen sequenced was PBMCs or T cells enriched from blood (not recorded which). Receptors originate from a man in his forties or fifties who had recovered from COVID-19.

The chain has TRBV24-1 and TRBJ2-1; tentative D call: TRBD2 (6 bases). CDR1 and CDR2 from the germline V gene are KGHDR and SFDVKD. Trimming removed 4 bases at V and 2 bases at J, with 11 bases between. The CDR3 consists of 15 residues. The CDR3 sequence is CATSDPGSPYNEQFF. DNA for the CDR3: TGTGCCACCAGTGACCCCGGGAGCCCCTACAATGAGCAGTTCTTC.

The J gene is TRBJ2-6, the V gene TRBV5-1, with D tentatively TRBD1 (6 bases). Germline V lookup: CDR1 SGHRS, CDR2 YFSETQ. Trimming took 4 bases from V and 2 from J, leaving 10 bases between them. The CDR3 loop spans 15 amino acids. The CDR3 here is CASSVNRAGANVLTF. The CDR3 bases are TGCGCCAGCAGCGTAAACAGGGCTGGGGCCAACGTCCTGACTTTC.

This chain links TRBV3-1 (or the pseudogene TRBV3-2) with TRBJ1-2; no clear D gene. The CDR3 covers 14 residues. Germline CDR1 is LGHDT and CDR2 is YNNKEL (reference sequence). V was cut by 1 base and J by 4 bases, with 10 bases left in between. CDR3 in amino acids: CASSQGGFSYGYTF. The CDR3 DNA sequence: TGTGCCAGCAGCCAAGGAGGGTTCAGCTATGGCTACACCTTC.

This chain uses TRBV5-5 with TRBJ1-2, with D tentatively TRBD1 (6 bases). Germline CDR1 is SGHKS and CDR2 is YYEKEE (reference sequence). V was clipped by 4 bases and J by 6 bases, with 10 bases between them. The CDR3 length is 12 residues. As DNA, the CDR3 is TGTGCCAGCAGCATCAACAGGGATGGCTACACCTTC. Its translation is CASSINRDGYTF.

The chain has TRBV7-6 and TRBJ2-7; TRBD1 matches at 12 bases. CDR1 is SGHVS and CDR2 is FNYEAQ in the germline V gene. This CDR3 region has 17 residues. With 2 bases clipped from V and 2 bases from J, the junction kept 7 bases outside the gene matches. The DNA of the CDR3 is TGTGCCAGCAGCTTACGGGACAGGGGGCTAAAGACCTACGAGCAGTACTTC. Its protein product is CASSLRDRGLKTYEQYF.

The chain recombines TRBV28 with TRBJ2-5, with 9 bases matching TRBD2. The CDR3 contains 15 residues. V gave up 8 bases and J gave up 1 base; unmatched junction bases: 8. Per germline, CDR1 MDHEN and CDR2 SYDVKM. The CDR3 protein is CASRSLAGLQETQYF. CDR3 nucleotide sequence: TGTGCCAGCCGCTCTCTAGCGGGACTCCAAGAGACCCAGTACTTC.

The chain uses TRBV27 and TRBJ1-2, with 8 bases identical to TRBD1. The germline gives CDR1 MNHEY, CDR2 SMNVEV (reference sequence). The CDR3 runs 13 residues. After removal of 4 bases from V and 8 bases from J, the junction contained 6 bases not matched to a gene. This chain's CDR3 is CASSSDRANGYTF. CDR3 coding DNA: TGTGCCAGCAGTTCGGACAGGGCTAACGGCTACACCTTC.

The V call is TRBV11-3, the J call TRBJ1-2, with 8 positions matching TRBD1. The germline CDR1 and CDR2 sequences are SGHNT and YENEEA. The CDR3 totals 16 residues. With 2 bases clipped from V and 1 base from J, the junction kept 6 bases outside the gene matches. CDR3 nucleotide sequence: TGTGCCAGCAGCTTACGTCGGACAGGGAGTAACTATGGCTACACCTTC. Translation gives CASSLRRTGSNYGYTF.

The gene calls are TRBV5-4 and TRBJ2-3; 8 bases are a match to TRBD2. Trimming took 4 bases from V and 0 from J; bases not matched to a gene: 1. Germline CDR1 SGHNT, CDR2 YYREEE (reference sequence). This CDR3 is built from 14 residues. The CDR3 sequence is CASSREGSTDTQYF. The DNA for the CDR3 is TGTGCCAGCAGCCGGGAGGGGAGCACAGATACGCAGTATTTT. The whole variable domain, filled in from reference TRBV5-4 and TRBJ2-3, reads ETGVTQSPTHLIKTRGQQVTLRCSSQSGHNTVSWYQQALGQGPQFIFQYYREEENGRGNFPPRFSGLQFPNYSSELNVNALELDDSALYLCASSREGSTDTQYFGPGTRLTVL.

Written as DNA, the CDR3 is TGTGCCAGCAGCGTCGATCCGGACAGGGTTGACACTGAAGCTTTCTTT. This translates into CASSVDPDRVDTEAFF. The J gene is TRBJ1-1, the V gene TRBV9; the match to TRBD1 covers 8 bases. Germline CDR1 SGDLS, CDR2 YYNGEE. V trimming: 2 bases; J trimming: 3 bases; junction bases outside the gene matches: 9. The CDR3 extends over 16 amino acids.

The rearrangement links TRBV1 to TRBJ2-1; the D call in the table, TRBD2, was not verified against the DNA. TRBV1 is a pseudogene. The CDR3 extends over 16 amino acids. The CDR3 region has the DNA TGCACCAGCGGACTAGCGGGGCCTCGGTCATCAAATGAGCAGTTCTTC. Amino acid sequence: CTSGLAGPRSSNEQFF.

The chain links TRBV5-6 to TRBJ1-1, with D unclear. V lost 0 bases and J 5 bases, leaving 14 bases between the germline ends. Germline V gene lookup returns CDR1 SGHDT and CDR2 YYEEEE. The CDR3 runs to 15 residues. Here the CDR3 DNA reads TGTGCCAGCAGCTTGGTGTCGGAGGTAGAGACTGAAGCTTTCTTT. Translating gives CASSLVSEVETEAFF. The full variable domain, completed using reference TRBV5-6 and TRBJ1-1, is DAGVTQSPTHLIKTRGQQVTLRCSPKSGHDTVSWYQQALGQGPQFIFQYYEEEERQRGNFPDRFSGHQFPNYSSELNVNALLLGDSALYLCASSLVSEVETEAFFGQGTRLTVV.

As regards this clone: The junction and the germline gene differ at one end; a read error may be behind it. This chain links TRBV11-3 with TRBJ2-4; tentatively, D is TRBD2 (7 bases). This CDR3 is 15 amino acids long. Germline V gene lookup returns CDR1 SGHNT and CDR2 YENEEA. The CDR3 DNA sequence: TGTGCCAGCAGCTTAGGTGGGGGGGCCATAAACATTCAGTACTTC. The encoded protein is CASSLGGGAINIQYF.

The rearrangement uses TRBV10-3 and TRBJ1-1, with D uncertain. Trimming removed 6 bases at V and 1 base at J, with 3 bases between. CDR3 size: 11 residues. CDR1 is ENHRY and CDR2 is SYGVKD in the germline V gene. Written as DNA, the CDR3 is TGTGCCATCAGCTCGAACACTGAAGCTTTCTTT. Translation: CAISSNTEAFF.

The V gene is TRBV6-5, the J gene TRBJ1-2, with D tentatively TRBD1 (6 bases). CDR1 is MNHEY and CDR2 is SVGAGI in the germline V gene. Between the trimmed V and J ends, which lost 6 bases and 4 bases, there was a span of 12 bases. The CDR3 covers 13 residues. DNA of the CDR3: TGTGCCAGCAGCCCCGGGACAATCTATGGCTACACCTTC. Encoded protein: CASSPGTIYGYTF.

The chain is built from TRBV5-4 and TRBJ2-5; 7 bases are shared with TRBD1. The V gene end was trimmed by 0 bases and the J gene end by 4 bases; junction bases not matched to a gene: 9. Germline V gene sequence: CDR1 SGHNT, CDR2 YYREEE (reference sequence). The CDR3 sequence is 16 residues long. The CDR3 bases are TGTGCCAGCAGCTTGGGACAGGGTCCTTCCCTAGAGACCCAGTACTTC. It yields the protein CASSLGQGPSLETQYF.

This chain connects TRBV4-3 to TRBJ2-7; 9 bases match TRBD1. The CDR3 consists of 17 residues. Germline CDR1 LGHNA, CDR2 YSLEER. V lost 0 bases to trimming and J lost 5 bases; unmatched junction nucleotides: 11. CDR3 residues: CASSQDREQGAYNEQYF. In nucleotides, the CDR3 is TGCGCCAGCAGCCAAGACAGGGAACAGGGGGCGTATAACGAGCAGTACTTC.

This clone was counted a single time. The rearrangement links TRBV9 to TRBJ2-3; D possibly corresponds to TRBD2 (5 bases). Trimming took 4 bases from V and 2 from J, leaving 14 bases between them. The CDR3 contains 15 residues. CDR1 SGDLS and CDR2 YYNGEE come from the germline V gene. The CDR3 bases are TGTGCCAGCAGCCCCCGGGGTAGACACACAGATACGCAGTATTTT. This translates into CASSPRGRHTDTQYF.

This clone occurred a few times. The chain couples TRBV18 to TRBJ2-5, with D possibly TRBD1 on 5 matching bases. Trimming shortened V by 4 bases and J by 0 bases, and 9 bases separated the two germline ends. CDR1 KGHSH and CDR2 LQKENI come from the germline V gene. The CDR3 runs 14 residues. The CDR3 DNA sequence: TGTGCCAGCTCACGGGGCGCCAACCAAGAGACCCAGTACTTC. Residues: CASSRGANQETQYF.

The genes are TRBV29-1 and TRBJ1-4, with 8 nucleotides matching TRBD1. Per the germline V gene, CDR1 is SQVTM and CDR2 is ANQGSEA. Losses at the gene ends were 3 bases for V and 7 bases for J; bases not matched to a gene: 13. CDR3 length equals 16 residues. CDR3 protein: CSVETAGTGTSEKLFF. The CDR3 nucleotides are TGCAGCGTTGAGACTGCTGGGACAGGTACGAGTGAAAAACTGTTTTTT.

This clone was recorded a few times. This chain links TRBV9 with TRBJ2-2, with a possible D match to TRBD1 (5 bases). Germline assignment: CDR1 SGDLS and CDR2 YYNGEE. Trimming took off 1 base at V and 5 bases at J, with 12 bases between the two ends. There are 15 residues in the CDR3. CDR3 residues: CASSVFQGGTGELFF. The CDR3 DNA reads TGTGCCAGCAGCGTATTCCAGGGTGGGACCGGGGAGCTGTTTTTT.

Only one count was recorded for this clone. V and J are TRBV18 and TRBJ1-2, with D possibly TRBD1 on 6 matching bases. Trimming cost V 3 bases and J 0 bases, with 11 bases left between them. The CDR3 has 15 residues. The germline V gene encodes CDR1 KGHSH and CDR2 LQKENI. CDR3 nucleotide sequence: TGTGCCAGCTCACCGCGACAGGAACCTAACTATGGCTACACCTTC. Protein product: CASSPRQEPNYGYTF.

V usage is TRBV28 and J usage is TRBJ2-5; D not certain. This CDR3 has 14 residues. Germline CDR1 reads MDHEN; CDR2 reads SYDVKM. V dropped 3 bases and J dropped 0 bases, with 8 bases sitting between them. CDR3 nucleotide sequence: TGTGCCAGCAGTTTTGTCCGGTACCAAGAGACCCAGTACTTC. Residues: CASSFVRYQETQYF.

The chain has TRBV5-1 and TRBJ2-7; unclear D gene. This CDR3 is 16 amino acids long. Looked up from germline, CDR1 is SGHRS and CDR2 is YFSETQ. Trimming stripped 4 bases from V and 0 bases from J, with 17 bases between. The CDR3 loop reads CASSLIPNFSSYEQYF. CDR3 bases: TGCGCCAGCAGCCTAATCCCCAACTTTAGCTCCTACGAGCAGTACTTC.

The chain links TRBV9 to TRBJ2-7, with D perhaps TRBD2 (5 bases). Germline V gives CDR1 SGDLS, CDR2 YYNGEE. Trimming shortened V by 3 bases and J by 5 bases, and 15 bases separated the two germline ends. The CDR3 loop spans 14 amino acids. As DNA, the CDR3 is TGTGCCAGCAGCGGCCCCTACTTGCGGGACGAGCAGTACTTC. This codes for CASSGPYLRDEQYF.